This is a list of T cell receptor beta chains from one sample in a study of blood T cell repertoires in COVID-19. Method: immunoSEQ multiplex PCR; TCRdb's copy keeps in-frame clones and lacks some. The sample holds fewer than 300,000 clones; approximately 91% are singletons and the top ten take around 0.8%. The specimen was peripheral blood. These receptors all come from a woman aged 25 to 39 with acute or convalescent COVID-19. Both conserved end residues are part of each CDR3. Fields, in order: clone size, V gene, J gene, D gene, CDR3 DNA, CDR3 protein. The D gene is left open where the match is weak. The size of a clone is reported for some rows only, either as once, few or many, or as a class for expanded clones.

size: once; V: TRBV20-1; J: TRBJ1-1; D: -; DNA: TGCAGTGGAAGCCCCTACACTGAAGCTTTCTTT; CDR3: CSGSPYTEAFF
size: -; V: TRBV12-3/TRBV12-4; J: TRBJ2-5; D: TRBD1; DNA: TGTGCCAGCAGTCGGACAGGGGCGGAGACCCAGTACTTC; CDR3: CASSRTGAETQYF
size: -; V: TRBV6-5; J: TRBJ2-7; D: TRBD1; DNA: TGTGCCAGCGCAGAGACAGGGGGCAACGAGCAGTACTTC; CDR3: CASAETGGNEQYF
size: -; V: TRBV21-1; J: TRBJ2-3; D: -; DNA: TGTGCCAGCAGCAAAGTAGGCGGGAGGGCCGGTTATACGCAGTATTTT; CDR3: CASSKVGGRAGYTQYF
size: -; V: TRBV7-2; J: TRBJ2-7; D: TRBD2; DNA: TGTGCCAGCAGCTTATTTTCTACAGGAGCGGGAGGTATCGAGCAGTACTTC; CDR3: CASSLFSTGAGGIEQYF
size: -; V: TRBV27; J: TRBJ2-1; D: TRBD2; DNA: TGTGCCAGCAGTCAACGACTAGCGGGGCGAAATGAGCAGTTCTTC; CDR3: CASSQRLAGRNEQFF
size: -; V: TRBV5-6; J: TRBJ2-5; D: -; DNA: TGTGCCAGCAGCTGGGGCAGGATCCAAGAGACCCAGTACTTC; CDR3: CASSWGRIQETQYF
size: -; V: TRBV13; J: TRBJ2-7; D: -; DNA: TGTGCCAGCAGCTTGAACTCAGGGGCCTACGAGCAGTACTTC; CDR3: CASSLNSGAYEQYF
size: -; V: TRBV7-9; J: TRBJ1-4; D: -; DNA: TGTGCCAGCAGCTTTTCACCGACGAGGAGTAATGAAAAACTGTTTTTT; CDR3: CASSFSPTRSNEKLFF
size: once; V: TRBV11-3; J: TRBJ2-7; D: -; DNA: TGTGCCAGCAGTGGCCGACTCTACGAGCAGTACTTC; CDR3: CASSGRLYEQYF
size: -; V: TRBV3-1/TRBV3-2; J: TRBJ1-2; D: TRBD1; DNA: TGTGCCAGCAGCCGAGCCGAGACAGGGTTTGGCTACACCTTC; CDR3: CASSRAETGFGYTF
size: -; V: TRBV5-1; J: TRBJ1-1; D: -; DNA: TGCGCCAGCAGCAGGCGACAGGACCAGAACACTGAAGCTTTCTTT; CDR3: CASSRRQDQNTEAFF
size: -; V: TRBV24-1; J: TRBJ2-5; D: -; DNA: TGTGCCACCAGTGACCCGATGGGGGCGGGCGAGACCCAGTACTTC; CDR3: CATSDPMGAGETQYF
size: -; V: TRBV3-1/TRBV3-2; J: TRBJ2-3; D: TRBD2; DNA: TGTGCCAGCAGTAGACTAGCGGGAGGTTCAGATACGCAGTATTTT; CDR3: CASSRLAGGSDTQYF
size: -; V: TRBV11-2; J: TRBJ1-6; D: -; DNA: TGTGCCAGCAGCCAAGCAGGGAATAATTCACCCCTCCACTTT; CDR3: CASSQAGNNSPLHF
size: once; V: TRBV27; J: TRBJ2-5; D: -; DNA: TGTGCCAGCAGCCCGGGACTCCTGGGGGAGACCCAGTACTTC; CDR3: CASSPGLLGETQYF
size: -; V: TRBV9; J: TRBJ2-3; D: TRBD2; DNA: TGTGCCAGCAGCCCACCGGGACTAGCGAGCACAGATACGCAGTATTTT; CDR3: CASSPPGLASTDTQYF
size: once; V: TRBV19; J: TRBJ1-1; D: -; DNA: TGTGCCAGTAGTATTCGGACAGAGGACACTGAAGCTTTCTTT; CDR3: CASSIRTEDTEAFF
size: -; V: TRBV5-1; J: TRBJ1-6; D: -; DNA: TGCGCCAGCAGCACCCAAACCTCGGGGGTTAATTCACCCCTCCACTTT; CDR3: CASSTQTSGVNSPLHF
size: once; V: TRBV11-1; J: TRBJ2-1; D: -; DNA: TGTGCCAGCAGAGGGGGTGGGGCCGGTAAGCAGTTCTTC; CDR3: CASRGGGAGKQFF